This TCR beta chain was captured by sequencing in a study of cytomegalovirus exposure and HLA in healthy donors. CDR1 is GTSNPN and CDR2 is SVGIG in the germline V gene (reference sequence). The CDR3 consists of 12 residues. V shed 3 bases and J shed 3 bases, with 9 bases lying between them. Amplification used 60 Vbeta primers and 13 Jbeta primers. Generated by immunoSEQ multiplex PCR, the TCRdb table keeps only in-frame clones and is missing some. Of 70,000 to 100,000 clones listed, approximately 70% were seen once; the top ten hold 2.5% to 3%. The chain uses TRBV30 and TRBJ2-7, with D possibly being TRBD2 (5 bases). The receptor was isolated from a man aged 45-60 years in good health and CMV-seronegative. What was sequenced was PBMCs. The CDR3, as DNA: TGTGCCTGGAGCCCCGACTACTACGAGCAGTACTTC. Translation gives CAWSPDYYEQYF.